This TCR beta chain was obtained from a study of HIV-infected patients and healthy controls. The wider study: The CD4:CD8 ratio increased slightly in early therapy, but CD8 counts showed no consistent change. Study findings and constraints: A major limitation was that merely sixteen HIV-infected individuals were processed. No HLA typing of donors was done in this study.

This CDR3 has 14 residues. With V trimmed by 5 bases and J by 3 bases, 7 bases remained unmatched. The germline V gene has CDR1 PRHDT and CDR2 FYEKMQ (reference sequence). Reverse transcription used about 500 ng RNA and constant-region primers for alpha and beta. Using multiplexing indices, alpha and beta chain libraries were generated apart by chain-specific third strand synthesis. TCRdb reprocessed the 5' RACE reads via MiXCR and lists one record per CDR3 protein. This table has 8,500 to 9,000 distinct CDR3 sequences, roughly 9% appearing once. The sample holds a few counts of this clonotype. Its antigen is still unknown. Antiretroviral therapy had run roughly three months, about 14 weeks, before follow-up blood collection. All unsorted peripheral T cells were captured because whole blood was used without fractionation. Enrollment excluded donors with tumors, hepatitis B or C, or recent vaccination.

The specimen comprised blood, sampled during antiretroviral therapy. The TCR originated in an adult with HIV infection. The chain is built from TRBV13 and TRBJ2-7; 7 positions agree with TRBD1. The chain's CDR3 is CASSVQGEGYEQYF. The CDR3 bases are TGTGCCAGCAGCGTCCAGGGGGAAGGCTACGAGCAGTACTTC. The whole variable domain, filled in from reference TRBV13 and TRBJ2-7, reads AAGVIQSPRHLIKEKRETATLKCYPIPRHDTVYWYQQGPGQDPQFLISFYEKMQSDKGSIPDRFSAQQFSDYHSELNMSSLELGDSALYFCASSVQGEGYEQYFGPGTRLTVT.